This T cell receptor beta chain was identified in a study of blood T cell repertoires in COVID-19. On the study more broadly: T cells, B-cell-depleted T cells, or PBMCs provided the cDNA or gDNA that served as material.

Libraries were prepared by immunoSEQ multiplex PCR; TCRdb keeps only in-frame clonotypes and omits some of them. The data hold hundreds of thousands of clones, with around 88% observed a single time. This TCR came from a woman aged 70-85 years with COVID-19, enrolled during active disease. The sequencing sample was made of peripheral blood.

The CDR3 reads CASSLSRGVRAFF. The CDR3 coding sequence is TGTGCCAGCAGTTTATCGCGGGGGGTGCGTGCTTTCTTT. The chain joins TRBV27 to TRBJ1-1; possible D gene TRBD1, 5 bases. V dropped 0 bases and J dropped 11 bases, with 13 bases sitting between them. This CDR3 has 13 residues. Germline CDR1 MNHEY, CDR2 SMNVEV (reference sequence).